This is a list of T cell receptor beta chains from one sample in a study of identical twins. MiXCR, run by TCRdb on the 5' RACE reads, gives a single entry per CDR3 protein. Among some 660,000 distinct CDR3 sequences, 8% to 9% were seen once, and the ten largest hold roughly 0.9%. These data were likewise used in another study, on yellow fever vaccine responses in identical twins.

The sample taken for sequencing was PBMCs. The receptors stem from a woman between 18 and 29 years old in good health. Each CDR3 is given with its conserved first and last residue. A D gene is named only where the DNA matches it firmly. Clone size, where shown, is once, few, many, or a class for clones that have expanded.

V: TRBV6-2/TRBV6-3; J: TRBJ2-3; size: .; D: .; DNA: TGTGCCAGCAGTTACTCCGGGGTGGGCACAGATACGCAGTATTTT; CDR3: CASSYSGVGTDTQYF
V: TRBV29-1; J: TRBJ2-5; size: many; D: TRBD2; DNA: TGCAGCGTTGAATCCGGACTAGCGATCGAAGAGACCCAGTACTTC; CDR3: CSVESGLAIEETQYF
V: TRBV20-1; J: TRBJ1-1; size: .; D: .; DNA: TGCAGTGCTGGGGGGGGGACTGAAGCTTTCTTT; CDR3: CSAGGGTEAFF
V: TRBV7-6; J: TRBJ2-7; size: few; D: .; DNA: TGTGCCAGCAGCTTGAAGGACATTGGTTACGAGCAGTACTTC; CDR3: CASSLKDIGYEQYF
V: TRBV2; J: TRBJ2-5; size: .; D: TRBD1; DNA: TGTGCCAGCAGTGCCTCCGCGACAGGGATTGGGACCCAGTACTTC; CDR3: CASSASATGIGTQYF
V: TRBV7-2; J: TRBJ1-5; size: many; D: .; DNA: TGTGCCAGCAGCCCCCAAGTCAATCAGCCCCAGCATTTT; CDR3: CASSPQVNQPQHF
V: TRBV18; J: TRBJ2-7; size: many; D: TRBD1; DNA: TGTGCCAGCTCACCACTTGGGACAGGGGCTTTCTACGAGCAGTACTTC; CDR3: CASSPLGTGAFYEQYF
V: TRBV4-2; J: TRBJ2-3; size: .; D: TRBD2; DNA: TGTGCCAGCAGCCAAGATGGGCGGCGGGGGGAAACAGATACGCAGTATTTT; CDR3: CASSQDGRRGETDTQYF
V: TRBV5-1; J: TRBJ1-1; size: many; D: .; DNA: TGCGCCAGCAGCTTCGAGGGGACTGAAGCTTTCTTT; CDR3: CASSFEGTEAFF
V: TRBV7-9; J: TRBJ1-1; size: many; D: .; DNA: TGTGCCAGCAGCTCCCCTTGGGGGGGCACTGAAGCTTTCTTT; CDR3: CASSSPWGGTEAFF
V: TRBV7-9; J: TRBJ1-5; size: many; D: .; DNA: TGTGCCAGCAGCCTCGAGTATCAGCCCCAGCATTTT; CDR3: CASSLEYQPQHF
V: TRBV7-9; J: TRBJ1-6; size: .; D: .; DNA: TGTGCCAGCAGCGGTACAGGTCCGAGCTCCTATAATTCACCCCTCCACTTT; CDR3: CASSGTGPSSYNSPLHF
V: TRBV20-1; J: TRBJ2-1; size: .; D: .; DNA: TGCAGTGCTAGGCCGTGGGGGGGCCGATATGAGCAGTTCTTC; CDR3: CSARPWGGRYEQFF
V: TRBV13; J: TRBJ2-3; size: many; D: .; DNA: TGTGCCAGCAGCTTATTTAAGGTGCCGAGGAAGGGAACAGATACGCAGTATTTT; CDR3: CASSLFKVPRKGTDTQYF
V: TRBV4-3; J: TRBJ2-5; size: .; D: .; DNA: TGCGCCAGCAGCCAAGATCCAAACCCGGGAGAGGAGACCCAGTACTTC; CDR3: CASSQDPNPGEETQYF
V: TRBV18; J: TRBJ1-2; size: few; D: .; DNA: TGTGCCAGCTCATACAAAGCTAACTATGGCTACACCTTC; CDR3: CASSYKANYGYTF
V: TRBV24-1; J: TRBJ2-2; size: .; D: .; DNA: TGTGCCACCAGTGATTTATCGGGCCTGGGGGACACCGGGGAGCTGTTTTTT; CDR3: CATSDLSGLGDTGELFF
V: TRBV30; J: TRBJ2-1; size: few; D: .; DNA: TGTGCCTGGACCCCTTACAATGAGCAGTTCTTC; CDR3: CAWTPYNEQFF
V: TRBV12-3/TRBV12-4; J: TRBJ1-5; size: many; D: .; DNA: TGTGCCAGCAGTTTAGGAGGGGCGAAGAGCAATCAGCCCCAGCATTTT; CDR3: CASSLGGAKSNQPQHF
V: TRBV20-1; J: TRBJ2-4; size: many; D: TRBD2; DNA: TGCAGTGCTCCGAGGACAGCGGGAGTTTTCGGAAACATTCAGTACTTC; CDR3: CSAPRTAGVFGNIQYF
V: TRBV6-1; J: TRBJ2-3; size: .; D: .; DNA: TGTGCCAGCAGTGATGGAGACCGGTCCAGGAGTTTT; CDR3: CASSDGDRSRSF
V: TRBV28; J: TRBJ2-5; size: few; D: TRBD1; DNA: TGTGCCAGCAGTTCGGGACAGGGGATCGAGACCCAGTACTTC; CDR3: CASSSGQGIETQYF
V: TRBV20-1; J: TRBJ2-2; size: few; D: TRBD2; DNA: TGCAGTGCTCCTACCCTAGCGGGAGGAACCGGGGAGCTGTTTTTT; CDR3: CSAPTLAGGTGELFF
V: TRBV6-5; J: TRBJ1-1; size: few; D: .; DNA: TGTGCCAGCAGTTACTCGGGGGGCCCGAACACTGAAGCTTTCTTT; CDR3: CASSYSGGPNTEAFF
V: TRBV20-1; J: TRBJ2-7; size: .; D: TRBD2; DNA: TGCAGGAAGAGAGGACTAGCGGCAGAGCAGTACTTC; CDR3: CRKRGLAAEQYF